This T cell receptor (beta chain) was identified in a study of OX40 agonist ivuxolimab in advanced cancers. Some clones are missing from TCRdb's copy, which holds only in-frame ones; the method was immunoSEQ multiplex PCR. The sample records 50,000 or so clones, roughly nine tenths being singletons. CDR1 and CDR2 from the germline V gene are SGHRS and YFSETQ. The CDR3 is 14 residues long. V lost 4 bases and J lost 0, with 10 bases in between. This receptor was identified in an adult with an advanced solid tumor such as melanoma, head and neck, liver or kidney cancer. Sequencing used CD4+ or CD8+ T cells sorted from blood, obtained in a trial of the OX40 agonist ivuxolimab. The J gene is TRBJ1-1, the V gene TRBV5-1; D may be TRBD1 (6 bases). CDR3 nucleotides: TGCGCCAGCAGCCCACAGGGATTGAACACTGAAGCTTTCTTT. Translated, it gives CASSPQGLNTEAFF.